This T cell receptor beta chain is drawn from a study of T cell responses to AZD1222 COVID-19 vaccine. V was clipped by 5 bases and J by 1 base, with 15 bases between them. CDR1 is MNHEY and CDR2 is SMNVEV in the germline V gene (reference sequence). The CDR3 runs 16 residues. Using immunoSEQ multiplex PCR, the repertoire was profiled, and TCRdb retains in-frame clones only, with some absent. The sample has about 120,000 clones, about 90% seen once. Sequencing used peripheral blood, obtained on day 0 of AZD1222 vaccination. The rearrangement links TRBV27 to TRBJ1-3; weak D call: TRBD1 (6 bases). The receptor comes from an adult in good health. The CDR3: CASSINREGSGNTIYF. The CDR3 DNA is TGTGCCAGCAGTATAAACAGGGAAGGTTCTGGAAACACCATATATTTT.